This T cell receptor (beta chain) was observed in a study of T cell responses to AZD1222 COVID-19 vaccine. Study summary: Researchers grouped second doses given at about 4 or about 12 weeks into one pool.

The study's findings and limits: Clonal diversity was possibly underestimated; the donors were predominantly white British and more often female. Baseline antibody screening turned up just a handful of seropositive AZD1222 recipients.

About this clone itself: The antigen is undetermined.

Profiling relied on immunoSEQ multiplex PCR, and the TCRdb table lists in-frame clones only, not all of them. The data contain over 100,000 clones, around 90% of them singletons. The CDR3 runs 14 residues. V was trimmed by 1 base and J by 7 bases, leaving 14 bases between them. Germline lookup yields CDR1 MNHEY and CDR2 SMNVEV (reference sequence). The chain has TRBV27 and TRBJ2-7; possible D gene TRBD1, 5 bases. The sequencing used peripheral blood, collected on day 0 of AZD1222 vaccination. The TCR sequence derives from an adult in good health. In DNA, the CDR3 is TGTGCCAGCAGTTTATGGGGCAGGGTTGGGGAGCAGTACTTC. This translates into CASSLWGRVGEQYF.